A selection of T cell receptor beta chains follows, all from one sample in a study of blood T cell repertoires in COVID-19. This table comes from immunoSEQ multiplex PCR, and its TCRdb copy is limited to in-frame clones, with some not included. The sample includes around 170,000 clones, around 80% of them seen just once. Material: peripheral blood. Receptor source: a man aged 25-45 years with active or convalescent COVID-19. Each CDR3 is given with its conserved first and last residue. A D gene is named only where the DNA matches it firmly. Size is omitted from some rows. Given values are once, few, many or a class for expanded clones.

D gene: TRBD1
clone size: -
V gene: TRBV7-9
J gene: TRBJ1-3
CDR3 protein: CASREADRDGNTIYF
CDR3 DNA: TGTGCCAGCAGGGAAGCGGACAGGGATGGAAACACCATATATTTT

D gene: -
clone size: -
V gene: TRBV5-6
J gene: TRBJ2-7
CDR3 protein: CASSPSMRAYEQYF
CDR3 DNA: TGTGCCAGCAGCCCCTCAATGCGAGCCTACGAGCAGTACTTC

D gene: TRBD2
clone size: -
V gene: TRBV7-7
J gene: TRBJ2-2
CDR3 protein: CASSLGTSGTGELFF
CDR3 DNA: TGTGCTAGCAGCCTCGGGACTAGCGGGACCGGGGAGCTGTTTTTT

D gene: TRBD2
clone size: -
V gene: TRBV29-1
J gene: TRBJ2-7
CDR3 protein: CSAGLAGVDYIEQYF
CDR3 DNA: TGCAGCGCCGGACTAGCGGGAGTGGATTACATAGAGCAGTACTTC

D gene: TRBD1
clone size: few
V gene: TRBV11-2
J gene: TRBJ1-2
CDR3 protein: CASSLNTGANYGYTF
CDR3 DNA: TGTGCCAGCAGCTTAAACACAGGGGCTAACTATGGCTACACCTTC

D gene: -
clone size: once
V gene: TRBV2
J gene: TRBJ1-2
CDR3 protein: CASRQGIYGYTF
CDR3 DNA: TGTGCCAGCAGGCAGGGAATTTATGGCTACACCTTC

D gene: TRBD1
clone size: -
V gene: TRBV18
J gene: TRBJ1-2
CDR3 protein: CASSPPSGQGADGYTF
CDR3 DNA: TGTGCCAGCTCACCACCGTCGGGACAGGGGGCGGATGGCTACACCTTC

D gene: -
clone size: -
V gene: TRBV6-2/TRBV6-3
J gene: TRBJ2-7
CDR3 protein: CASSGGYEQYF
CDR3 DNA: TGTGCCAGCAGTGGCGGATACGAGCAGTACTTC

D gene: TRBD2
clone size: few
V gene: TRBV30
J gene: TRBJ2-3
CDR3 protein: CAWSGLAGDIYTDTQYF
CDR3 DNA: TGTGCCTGGAGTGGGCTAGCGGGCGATATTTACACAGATACGCAGTATTTT

D gene: -
clone size: few
V gene: TRBV7-8
J gene: TRBJ1-1
CDR3 protein: CASSLRPNTEAFF
CDR3 DNA: TGTGCCAGCAGCTTACGTCCGAACACTGAAGCTTTCTTT

D gene: TRBD1
clone size: -
V gene: TRBV10-1
J gene: TRBJ2-7
CDR3 protein: CASSGQTGGGYEQYF
CDR3 DNA: TGCGCCAGCAGTGGTCAGACAGGGGGCGGCTACGAGCAGTACTTC

D gene: -
clone size: -
V gene: TRBV12-3/TRBV12-4
J gene: TRBJ2-1
CDR3 protein: CASSLATYNEQFF
CDR3 DNA: TGTGCCAGCAGTTTAGCTACCTACAATGAGCAGTTCTTC

D gene: TRBD1
clone size: -
V gene: TRBV2
J gene: TRBJ1-4
CDR3 protein: CASKPQPGQQNEKLFF
CDR3 DNA: TGTGCCAGCAAGCCCCAACCGGGACAGCAGAATGAAAAACTGTTTTTT

D gene: -
clone size: -
V gene: TRBV7-2
J gene: TRBJ2-1
CDR3 protein: CASSLARVHNEQFF
CDR3 DNA: TGTGCCAGCAGCTTAGCGCGGGTTCACAATGAGCAGTTCTTC

D gene: -
clone size: -
V gene: TRBV28
J gene: TRBJ1-2
CDR3 protein: CASSFLTQGSYLGGDDGYTF
CDR3 DNA: TGTGCCAGCAGTTTTTTAACGCAGGGATCGTACCTGGGGGGTGATGATGGCTACACCTTC

D gene: TRBD2
clone size: -
V gene: TRBV9
J gene: TRBJ2-1
CDR3 protein: CASSATSGGYNEQFF
CDR3 DNA: TGTGCCAGCAGCGCGACTAGCGGGGGATACAATGAGCAGTTCTTC

D gene: -
clone size: -
V gene: TRBV10-2
J gene: TRBJ2-6
CDR3 protein: CASSADGAGWGANVLTF
CDR3 DNA: TGCGCCAGCAGTGCCGACGGGGCGGGGTGGGGGGCCAACGTCCTGACTTTC